The text below deals with one T cell receptor (beta chain). Data came from immunoSEQ multiplex PCR; TCRdb stores just in-frame clones and leaves some out. Of some 980,000 clones in the sample, approximately 76% were seen once. Germline values: CDR1 MNHNS, CDR2 SASEGT. This CDR3 is 13 amino acids long. V lost 5 bases to trimming and J lost 10 bases, with 15 bases between them. The source of the sample is a study of shared clonotypes between healthy human individuals. This clonotype was obtained from a man aged 18 to 29 in good health. Sequencing was done on a sample of memory CD4+ T cells sorted from blood. The subset: CD45RA-negative fraction. The V call is TRBV6-1, the J call TRBJ2-1; no clear D. DNA of the CDR3: TGTGCCAGCAGTATTGTACGGTGGCAGGAGCAGTTCTTC. Protein sequence: CASSIVRWQEQFF.